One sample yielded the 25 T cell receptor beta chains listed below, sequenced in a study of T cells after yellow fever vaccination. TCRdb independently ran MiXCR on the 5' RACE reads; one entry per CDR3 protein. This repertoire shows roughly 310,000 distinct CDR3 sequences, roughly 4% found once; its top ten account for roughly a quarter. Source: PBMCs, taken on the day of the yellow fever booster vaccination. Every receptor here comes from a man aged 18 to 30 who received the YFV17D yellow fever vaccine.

The CDR3 region is CSVETGSDQPQHF. As DNA, the CDR3 is TGCAGCGTTGAGACAGGGTCGGATCAGCCCCAGCATTTT. The chain employs TRBV29-1 and TRBJ1-5; 7 bases fit TRBD1. Trimming cost V 3 bases and J 5 bases; bases outside gene matches: 4. The CDR3 totals 13 residues. The germline gives CDR1 SQVTM, CDR2 ANQGSEA. The entire variable domain, with the rest obtained from reference TRBV29-1 and TRBJ1-5, is as follows: SAVISQKPSRDICQRGTSLTIQCQVDSQVTMMFWYRQQPGQSLTLIATANQGSEATYESGFVIDKFPISRPNLTFSTLTVSNMSPEDSSIYLCSVETGSDQPQHFGDGTRLSIL.

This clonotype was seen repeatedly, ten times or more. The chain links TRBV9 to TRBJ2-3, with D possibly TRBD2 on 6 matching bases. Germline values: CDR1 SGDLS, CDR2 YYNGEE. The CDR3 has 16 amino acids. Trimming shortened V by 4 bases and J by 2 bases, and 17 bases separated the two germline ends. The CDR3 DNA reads TGTGCCAGCAGCCCACGAACGGGACTTCCCACAGATACGCAGTATTTT. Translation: CASSPRTGLPTDTQYF.

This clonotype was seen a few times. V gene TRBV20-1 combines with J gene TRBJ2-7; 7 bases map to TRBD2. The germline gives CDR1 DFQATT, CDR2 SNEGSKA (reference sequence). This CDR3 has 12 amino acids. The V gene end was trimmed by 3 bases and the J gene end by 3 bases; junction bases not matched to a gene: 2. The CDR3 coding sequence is TGCAGTGCTAGTGGGGGGGTCTACGAGCAGTACTTC. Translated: CSASGGVYEQYF.

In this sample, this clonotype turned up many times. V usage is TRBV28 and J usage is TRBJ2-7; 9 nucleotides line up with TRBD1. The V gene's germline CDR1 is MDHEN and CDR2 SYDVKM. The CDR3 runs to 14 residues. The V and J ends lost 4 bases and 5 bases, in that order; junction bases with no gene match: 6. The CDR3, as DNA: TGTGCCAGCAGTTCCCCTGACAGGGGGGACGAGCAGTACGTC. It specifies CASSSPDRGDEQYV.

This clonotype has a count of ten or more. Written as DNA, the CDR3 is TGCAGTGCGCCGACAGGGACAGATGGCTACACCTTC. Protein: CSAPTGTDGYTF. This rearrangement joins TRBV20-1 to TRBJ1-2, with 7 bases aligning to TRBD1. Per germline, CDR1 DFQATT and CDR2 SNEGSKA (reference sequence). This CDR3 has 12 amino acids. Trimming removed 6 bases from V and 6 bases from J; junction bases left unmatched: 7.

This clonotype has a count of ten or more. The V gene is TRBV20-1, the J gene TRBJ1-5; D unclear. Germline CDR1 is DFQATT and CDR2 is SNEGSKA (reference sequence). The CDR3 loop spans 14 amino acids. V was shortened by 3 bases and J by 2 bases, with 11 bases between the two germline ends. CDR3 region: CSASSRWGNQPQHF. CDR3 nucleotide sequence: TGCAGTGCTAGTTCCCGTTGGGGCAATCAGCCCCAGCATTTT.

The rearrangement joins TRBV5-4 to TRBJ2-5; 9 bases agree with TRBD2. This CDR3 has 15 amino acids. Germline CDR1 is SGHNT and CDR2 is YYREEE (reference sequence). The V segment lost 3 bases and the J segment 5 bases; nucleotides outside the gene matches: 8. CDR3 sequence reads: CASSSSGASLETQYF. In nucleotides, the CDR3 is TGTGCCAGCAGCTCTAGCGGGGCATCGCTCGAGACCCAGTACTTC.

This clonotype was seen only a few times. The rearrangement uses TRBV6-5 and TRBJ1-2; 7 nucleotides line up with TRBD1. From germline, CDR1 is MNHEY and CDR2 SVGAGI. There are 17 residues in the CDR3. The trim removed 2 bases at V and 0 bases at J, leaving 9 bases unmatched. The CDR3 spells CASSYLPDREANYGYTF. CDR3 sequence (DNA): TGTGCCAGCAGTTACCTCCCTGACAGGGAAGCTAACTATGGCTACACCTTC.

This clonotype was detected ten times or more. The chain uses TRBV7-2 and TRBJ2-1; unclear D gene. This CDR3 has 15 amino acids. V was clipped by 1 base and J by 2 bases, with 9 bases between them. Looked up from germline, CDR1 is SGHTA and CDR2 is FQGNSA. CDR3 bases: TGTGCCAGCAGCTTAGATCTTAGTACCTACAATGAGCAGTTCTTC. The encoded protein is CASSLDLSTYNEQFF.

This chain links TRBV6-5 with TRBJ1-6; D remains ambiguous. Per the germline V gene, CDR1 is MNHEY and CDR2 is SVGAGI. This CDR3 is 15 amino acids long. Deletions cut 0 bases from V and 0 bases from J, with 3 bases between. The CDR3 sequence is CASSYSGSYNSPLHF. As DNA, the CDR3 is TGTGCCAGCAGTTACTCGGGCTCCTATAATTCACCCCTCCACTTT.

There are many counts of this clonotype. CDR3 nucleotide sequence: TGTGCCAGCAGCCTCGGGACAGTAGAGACCCAGTACTTC. It specifies CASSLGTVETQYF. V gene TRBV7-9 combines with J gene TRBJ2-5, with 7 bases aligning to TRBD1. This CDR3 is built from 13 residues. J lost 4 bases, V lost 5 bases, and 4 bases had no gene match. The germline V gene encodes CDR1 SEHNR and CDR2 FQNEAQ (reference sequence). The whole variable domain, filled in from reference TRBV7-9 and TRBJ2-5, reads DTGVSQNPRHKITKRGQNVTFRCDPISEHNRLYWYRQTLGQGPEFLTYFQNEAQLEKSRLLSDRFSAERPKGSFSTLEIQRTEQGDSAMYLCASSLGTVETQYFGPGTRLLVL.

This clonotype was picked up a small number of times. CDR3: CASSLGASVTGELFF. DNA for the CDR3: TGTGCCAGCAGCCTGGGGGCCTCGGTCACCGGGGAGCTGTTTTTT. The rearrangement uses TRBV7-2 and TRBJ2-2; D may be TRBD1 (6 bases). The germline V gene encodes CDR1 SGHTA and CDR2 FQGNSA. The V end lost 5 bases, the J end lost 4 bases, and 14 bases lay between the germline ends. The CDR3 consists of 15 residues.

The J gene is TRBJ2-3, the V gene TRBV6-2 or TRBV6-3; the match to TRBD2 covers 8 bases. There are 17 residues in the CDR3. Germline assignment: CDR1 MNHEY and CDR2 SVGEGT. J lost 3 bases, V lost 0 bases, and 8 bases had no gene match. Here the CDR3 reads CASSYSYRGGATDTQYF. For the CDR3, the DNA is TGTGCCAGCAGTTACTCGTACCGGGGGGGCGCTACAGATACGCAGTATTTT.

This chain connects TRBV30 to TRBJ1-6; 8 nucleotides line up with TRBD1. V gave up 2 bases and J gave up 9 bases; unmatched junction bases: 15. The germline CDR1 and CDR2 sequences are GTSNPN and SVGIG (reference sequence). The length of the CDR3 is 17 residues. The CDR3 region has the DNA TGTGCCTGGAGTCTCACAGGGGGGGCACAGGGAAGTTCACCCCTCCACTTT. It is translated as CAWSLTGGAQGSSPLHF.

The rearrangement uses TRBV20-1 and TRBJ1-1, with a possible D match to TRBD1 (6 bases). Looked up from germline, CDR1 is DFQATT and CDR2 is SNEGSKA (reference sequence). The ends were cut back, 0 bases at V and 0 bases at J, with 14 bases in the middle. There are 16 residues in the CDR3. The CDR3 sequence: CSAREGGGFVNTEAFF. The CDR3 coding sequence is TGCAGTGCTAGAGAGGGAGGGGGTTTCGTGAACACTGAAGCTTTCTTT.

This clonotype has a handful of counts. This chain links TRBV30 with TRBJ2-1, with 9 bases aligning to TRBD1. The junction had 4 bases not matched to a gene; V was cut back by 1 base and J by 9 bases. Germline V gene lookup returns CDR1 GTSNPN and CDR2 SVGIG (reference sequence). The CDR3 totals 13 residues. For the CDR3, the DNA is TGTGCCTGGAGTGCACAGGGGGCCGGTGAGCAGTTCTTC. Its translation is CAWSAQGAGEQFF.

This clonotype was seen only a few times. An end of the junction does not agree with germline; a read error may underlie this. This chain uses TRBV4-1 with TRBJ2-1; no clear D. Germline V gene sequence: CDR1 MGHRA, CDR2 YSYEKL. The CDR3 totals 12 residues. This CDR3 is CASSQDYSEQFF. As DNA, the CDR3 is TGCGCCAGCAGCCAAGATTACAGTGAGCAGTTCTTC.

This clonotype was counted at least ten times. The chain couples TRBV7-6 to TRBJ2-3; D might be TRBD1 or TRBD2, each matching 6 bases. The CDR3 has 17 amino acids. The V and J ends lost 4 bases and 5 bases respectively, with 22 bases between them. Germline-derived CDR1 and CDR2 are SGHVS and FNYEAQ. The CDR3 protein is CASSSPWSPGAQDTQYF. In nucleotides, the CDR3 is TGTGCCAGCAGCTCCCCCTGGTCCCCGGGGGCGCAAGATACGCAGTATTTT.

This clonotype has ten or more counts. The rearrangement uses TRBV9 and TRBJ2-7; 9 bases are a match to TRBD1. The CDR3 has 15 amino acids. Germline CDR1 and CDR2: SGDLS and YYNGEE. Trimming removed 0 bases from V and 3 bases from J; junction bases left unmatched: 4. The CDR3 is CASSVAPDRGYEQYF. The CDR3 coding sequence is TGTGCCAGCAGCGTAGCTCCGGACAGGGGCTACGAGCAGTACTTC.

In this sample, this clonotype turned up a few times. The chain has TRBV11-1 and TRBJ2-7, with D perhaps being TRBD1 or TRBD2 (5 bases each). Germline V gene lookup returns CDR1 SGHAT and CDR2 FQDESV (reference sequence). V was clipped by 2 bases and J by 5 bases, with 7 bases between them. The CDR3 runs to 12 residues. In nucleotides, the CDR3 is TGTGCCAGCAGCTTATGGGGGAACGAGCAGTACTTC. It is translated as CASSLWGNEQYF.

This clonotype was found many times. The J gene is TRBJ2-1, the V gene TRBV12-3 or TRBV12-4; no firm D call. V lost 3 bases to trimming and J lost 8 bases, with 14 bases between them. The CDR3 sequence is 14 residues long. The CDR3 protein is CASSFYGPRYEQFF. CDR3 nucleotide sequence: TGTGCCAGCAGTTTTTACGGTCCGCGGTATGAGCAGTTCTTC.

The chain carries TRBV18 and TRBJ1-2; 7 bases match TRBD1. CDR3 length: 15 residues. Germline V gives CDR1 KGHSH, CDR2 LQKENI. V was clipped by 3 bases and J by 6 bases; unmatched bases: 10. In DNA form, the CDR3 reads TGTGCCAGCTCACCTAGCGCCACAGGGGAGGATGGCTACACCTTC. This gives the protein CASSPSATGEDGYTF.

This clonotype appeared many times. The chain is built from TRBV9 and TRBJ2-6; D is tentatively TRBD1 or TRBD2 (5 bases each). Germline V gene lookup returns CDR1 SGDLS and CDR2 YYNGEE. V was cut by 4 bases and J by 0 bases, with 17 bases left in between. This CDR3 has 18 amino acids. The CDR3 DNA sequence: TGTGCCAGCAGCCTTAAGAGGGGCCCAAGCTCTGGGGCCAACGTCCTGACTTTC. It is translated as CASSLKRGPSSGANVLTF.

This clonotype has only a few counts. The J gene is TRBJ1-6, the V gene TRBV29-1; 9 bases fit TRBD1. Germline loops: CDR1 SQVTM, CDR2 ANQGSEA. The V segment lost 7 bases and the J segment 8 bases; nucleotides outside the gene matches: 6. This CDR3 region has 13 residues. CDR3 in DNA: TGCAGCGCTAAGGGACAGGGTGATTCACCCCTCCACTTT. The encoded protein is CSAKGQGDSPLHF.

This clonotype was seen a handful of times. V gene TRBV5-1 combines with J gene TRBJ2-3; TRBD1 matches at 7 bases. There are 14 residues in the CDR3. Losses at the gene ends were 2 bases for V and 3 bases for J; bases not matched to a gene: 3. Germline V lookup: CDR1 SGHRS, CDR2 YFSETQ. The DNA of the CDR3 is TGCGCCAGCAGCTTCGGGACAGCAACAGATACGCAGTATTTT. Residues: CASSFGTATDTQYF.